This T cell receptor beta chain was sequenced for a study of blood T cell repertoires in COVID-19. Sequencing used immunoSEQ multiplex PCR; TCRdb keeps in-frame clones, though not all of them. The table shows roughly 670,000 clones, with 85% to 90% occurring only once. The sequenced sample consisted of peripheral blood. This TCR came from a young woman with acute or convalescent COVID-19.

This CDR3 is CASRGIADRGTEAFF. The CDR3 nucleotides are TGTGCCAGCAGGGGGATAGCGGACAGGGGCACTGAAGCTTTCTTT. The rearrangement joins TRBV6-5 to TRBJ1-1; TRBD1 agrees at 9 bases. CDR3 length equals 15 residues. The V gene end was trimmed by 6 bases and the J gene end by 4 bases; junction bases not matched to a gene: 9. CDR1 and CDR2 from the germline V gene are MNHEY and SVGAGI.